Presented here are 30 T cell receptor beta chains from one specimen sequenced in a study of radiation and T cells in renal cell carcinoma. Produced via immunoSEQ multiplex PCR; TCRdb's table is partial and in-frame only. Of approximately 170,000 clones in the sample, 88% were seen once. Time point reported: blood 4 weeks post-SBRT, at nephrectomy. Treatment indicated: 15 Gy SBRT to primary tumor, nephrectomy 4 weeks later. The source was blood, collected from a patient whose treatment included radiotherapy and nephrectomy. The receptors originated from a woman in her 50s with renal cell carcinoma.

Note on this clone: This specimen includes other DNA sequences encoding the same CDR3. The CDR3 loop is CASSVRGDSGNTIYF. CDR3 coding DNA: TGTGCCAGCAGCGTAAGGGGGGACTCTGGAAACACCATATATTTT. The chain uses TRBV9 and TRBJ1-3, with D perhaps TRBD1 (6 bases). V was trimmed by 1 base and J by 0 bases, leaving 8 bases between them. The CDR3 totals 15 residues. The V gene's germline CDR1 is SGDLS and CDR2 YYNGEE.

The rearrangement uses TRBV7-9 and TRBJ2-7, with D perhaps matching TRBD2 (7 bases). The CDR3 totals 15 residues. V shed 5 bases and J shed 1 base, with 15 bases lying between them. Germline V gene data show CDR1 as SEHNR and CDR2 as FQNEAQ (reference sequence). The DNA for the CDR3 is TGTGCCAGCAGCCGAACGGGGGGCCTATCCTACGAGCAGTACTTC. Protein sequence: CASSRTGGLSYEQYF.

The J gene is TRBJ1-2, the V gene TRBV4-2; weak D call: TRBD1 (6 bases). Germline V gene sequence: CDR1 LGHNA, CDR2 YNFKEQ. CDR3 size: 15 residues. The ends were cut back, 1 base at V and 7 bases at J, with 16 bases in the middle. CDR3 in amino acids: CASSQGSGEVFGYTF. The CDR3 DNA is TGTGCCAGCAGCCAAGGGTCAGGGGAGGTTTTTGGCTACACCTTC.

This rearrangement joins TRBV10-1 to TRBJ2-7; possibly TRBD2 for D (5 bases). CDR1 and CDR2 (germline): WNHNN, SYGVQD (reference sequence). Trimming cost V 2 bases and J 7 bases, with 12 bases left between them. CDR3 size: 13 residues. The CDR3 here is CASSEDPRREQYF. CDR3 in DNA: TGCGCCAGCAGTGAGGACCCACGGAGGGAGCAGTACTTC.

V is TRBV4-1 and J is TRBJ2-3; TRBD1 agrees at 7 bases. The J segment lost 4 bases and the V segment lost 3 bases, leaving 4 bases of the junction unmatched. From germline, CDR1 is MGHRA and CDR2 YSYEKL. The CDR3 is 14 amino acids. The DNA of the CDR3 is TGCGCCAGCAGCCAGGAGACAGGGTCAGATACGCAGTATTTT. Its translation is CASSQETGSDTQYF.

V usage is TRBV11-2 and J usage is TRBJ2-2; 7 bases agree with TRBD2. The V gene end was trimmed by 0 bases and the J gene end by 5 bases; junction bases not matched to a gene: 0. Germline CDR1 SGHAT, CDR2 FQNNGV. The CDR3 spans 14 residues. The CDR3 sequence: CASSLEGGTGELFF. The CDR3 DNA sequence: TGTGCCAGCAGCTTAGAGGGGGGGACCGGGGAGCTGTTTTTT.

The chain recombines TRBV7-8 with TRBJ1-4; TRBD1 agrees at 9 bases. The CDR3 is made up of 15 amino acids. The germline CDR1 and CDR2 sequences are SGHVS and FQNEAQ. V trimming: 5 bases; J trimming: 7 bases; junction bases outside the gene matches: 8. CDR3 DNA sequence: TGTGCCAGCAGCCGTACAGGGGGCGGGGGTGAAAAACTGTTTTTT. Translated: CASSRTGGGGEKLFF.

This clone was detected a few times. J is TRBJ1-1 and V is TRBV19, with 10 positions matching TRBD1. This CDR3 has 15 amino acids. The germline CDR1 and CDR2 sequences are LNHDA and SQIVND (reference sequence). V shed 3 bases, J shed 4 bases, and the junction held 5 bases outside the gene matches. This chain's CDR3 is CASSIRDRGGTEAFF. For the CDR3, the DNA is TGTGCCAGTAGTATCCGGGACAGGGGAGGCACTGAAGCTTTCTTT.

This chain uses TRBV9 with TRBJ1-1; 8 bases map to TRBD1. The junction had 3 bases not matched to a gene; V was cut back by 4 bases and J by 1 base. The CDR3 runs 14 residues. Germline V gene data show CDR1 as SGDLS and CDR2 as YYNGEE. As DNA, the CDR3 is TGTGCCAGCAGCAAACAGGGGGGGAACACTGAAGCTTTCTTT. It is translated as CASSKQGGNTEAFF.

V is TRBV7-2 and J is TRBJ1-1; a possible D gene is TRBD1 (5 bases). There are 14 residues in the CDR3. The germline V gene encodes CDR1 SGHTA and CDR2 FQGNSA. Trimming removed 0 bases from V and 5 bases from J, with 10 bases in between. The CDR3 coding sequence is TGTGCCAGCAGCTTAGCGCGGGGGGTAACTGAAGCTTTCTTT. This encodes CASSLARGVTEAFF. Looking up the rest from reference TRBV7-2 and TRBJ1-1 gives the full variable domain: GAGVSQSPSNKVTEKGKDVELRCDPISGHTALYWYRQSLGQGLEFLIYFQGNSAPDKSGLPSDRFSAERTGGSVSTLTIQRTQQEDSAVYLCASSLARGVTEAFFGQGTRLTVV.

J is TRBJ2-3 and V is TRBV6-4; D call uncertain. The CDR3 covers 13 residues. From germline, CDR1 is MRHNA and CDR2 SNTAGT. Trimming took off 4 bases at V and 3 bases at J, with 8 bases between the two ends. The CDR3 loop reads CASSGGMTDTQYF. The DNA of the CDR3 is TGTGCCAGCAGTGGAGGCATGACAGATACGCAGTATTTT.

The CDR3 DNA sequence: TGCAGCGTCAAGACCGGGACAGGGGCCGTCTACGAGCAGTACTTC. Encoded protein: CSVKTGTGAVYEQYF. The chain links TRBV29-1 to TRBJ2-7; TRBD1 matches at 10 bases. The CDR3 runs 15 residues. Looked up from germline, CDR1 is SQVTM and CDR2 is ANQGSEA. The junction had 11 bases not matched to a gene; V was cut back by 6 bases and J by 3 bases.

The V call is TRBV7-2, the J call TRBJ2-5; 8 bases are shared with TRBD1. This CDR3 is 15 amino acids long. CDR1 and CDR2 (germline): SGHTA, FQGNSA. V lost 5 bases to trimming and J lost 5 bases; unmatched junction nucleotides: 10. CDR3 region: CASSNGDRGGETQYF. The DNA of the CDR3 is TGTGCCAGCAGCAATGGAGACAGGGGTGGGGAGACCCAGTACTTC.

The chain employs TRBV5-1 and TRBJ1-6; D is unclear. Trimming took 2 bases from V and 1 from J, leaving 7 bases between them. Germline V CDR1 and CDR2: SGHRS, YFSETQ. The CDR3 covers 15 residues. The CDR3 region has the DNA TGCGCCAGCAGCTTTAGGGAATCCTATAATTCACCCCTCCACTTT. It encodes CASSFRESYNSPLHF.

The gene calls are TRBV11-2 and TRBJ2-7; 8 positions match TRBD2. The CDR3 length is 17 residues. V gave up 7 bases and J gave up 3 bases; unmatched junction bases: 17. In germline, CDR1 is SGHAT, CDR2 FQNNGV. The CDR3 DNA is TGTGCCAGCACCCCGCGACGAGCGGGGGTACTCATCTACGAGCAGTACTTC. Translating gives CASTPRRAGVLIYEQYF. Together with reference TRBV11-2 and TRBJ2-7, the CDR3 gives the full variable domain: EAGVAQSPRYKIIEKRQSVAFWCNPISGHATLYWYQQILGQGPKLLIQFQNNGVVDDSQLPKDRFSAERLKGVDSTLKIQPAKLEDSAVYLCASTPRRAGVLIYEQYFGPGTRLTVT.

This clone showed up just once. The gene calls are TRBV19 and TRBJ1-2, with a possible D match to TRBD1 (5 bases). V was cut by 3 bases and J by 4 bases, with 15 bases left in between. Germline CDR1 and CDR2: LNHDA and SQIVND (reference sequence). The CDR3 consists of 15 residues. The DNA for the CDR3 is TGTGCCAGTAGTATCCGGGGCAGGGAGGGCTATGGCTACACCTTC. Its translation: CASSIRGREGYGYTF.

This rearrangement joins TRBV7-3 to TRBJ1-1; 12 bases fit TRBD1. Trimming removed 5 bases from V and 7 bases from J; junction bases left unmatched: 5. This CDR3 is built from 14 residues. The V gene's germline CDR1 is SGHTA and CDR2 FQGTGA. The CDR3 loop is CASSGTGGVSEAFF. DNA of the CDR3: TGTGCCAGCAGCGGGACAGGGGGCGTGAGTGAAGCTTTCTTT.

In this sample, this clone turned up once. This chain connects TRBV10-3 to TRBJ1-6; no definite D call. This CDR3 comprises 12 residues. The V gene lost 6 bases and the J gene lost 7 bases, with 7 bases spanning the gap. Germline lookup yields CDR1 ENHRY and CDR2 SYGVKD. In DNA, the CDR3 is TGTGCCATCAGCGGTGGAAATTCACCCCTCCACTTT. The encoded protein is CAISGGNSPLHF.

Here the CDR3 reads CASSSLGRQETQYF. The CDR3 nucleotides read TGTGCCAGCAGTTCCCTAGGACGTCAAGAGACCCAGTACTTC. J is TRBJ2-5 and V is TRBV6-6; no clear D gene. V was pared by 4 bases and J by 2 bases, with 11 bases between. Per germline, CDR1 MNHNY and CDR2 SVGAGI (reference sequence). The CDR3 is 14 amino acids.

The chain is built from TRBV19 and TRBJ1-2; 8 bases match TRBD1. Germline CDR1 LNHDA, CDR2 SQIVND (reference sequence). Trimming cost V 8 bases and J 2 bases; bases outside gene matches: 4. The CDR3 contains 13 residues. Here the CDR3 reads CASRAGGNYGYTF. The DNA of the CDR3 is TGTGCCAGTCGGGCAGGGGGCAACTATGGCTACACCTTC.

The CDR3 spells CASSQENPQDTQYF. The CDR3 nucleotides are TGCGCCAGCAGCCAAGAGAATCCCCAAGATACGCAGTATTTT. This chain links TRBV4-1 with TRBJ2-3; D gene unclear. The CDR3 is 14 amino acids. The ends were cut back, 0 bases at V and 5 bases at J, with 9 bases in the middle. Germline CDR1 MGHRA, CDR2 YSYEKL.

The table lists this clone with a count of one. The rearrangement links TRBV6-1 to TRBJ2-7; the D is unclear. The germline V and J ends were trimmed by 4 bases and 1 base, with 11 bases remaining between them. CDR3 size: 14 residues. Germline loops: CDR1 MNHNS, CDR2 SASEGT. In DNA, the CDR3 is TGTGCCAGCAGTGGACTCAGGTTATCCTACGAGCAGTACTTC. It specifies CASSGLRLSYEQYF.

The rearrangement links TRBV9 to TRBJ1-1; unclear D gene. CDR3 length: 14 residues. Trimming removed 0 bases from V and 3 bases from J, with 9 bases in between. CDR1 is SGDLS, CDR2 YYNGEE, per germline. CDR3 in DNA: TGTGCCAGCAGCGTAGTTGGGTGGGACACTGAAGCTTTCTTT. Translating gives CASSVVGWDTEAFF.

This clone is a singleton in its sample. The chain couples TRBV18 to TRBJ2-5, with D possibly called TRBD1 or TRBD2 (5 bases each). The V gene lost 3 bases and the J gene lost 2 bases, with 10 bases spanning the gap. CDR1 is KGHSH and CDR2 is LQKENI in the germline V gene. The CDR3 contains 14 residues. CDR3 nucleotide sequence: TGTGCCAGCTCACCGGGTGGGGGACAAGAGACCCAGTACTTC. It translates to CASSPGGGQETQYF.

The rearrangement uses TRBV6-1 and TRBJ1-5; tentatively, D is TRBD1 (6 bases). The CDR3 runs 13 residues. Trimming removed 9 bases at V and 1 base at J, with 10 bases between. Germline CDR1 MNHNS, CDR2 SASEGT. The CDR3 coding sequence is TGTGCCAGTCTTCAGGGGAGCAATCAGCCCCAGCATTTT. Protein product: CASLQGSNQPQHF.

The V call is TRBV2, the J call TRBJ1-5; no definite D call. Germline assignment: CDR1 SNHLY and CDR2 FYNNEI. The CDR3 sequence is 14 residues long. V was shortened by 7 bases and J by 2 bases, with 12 bases between the two germline ends. The CDR3 sequence: CASKIGFGNQPQHF. The CDR3 DNA reads TGTGCCAGCAAGATAGGGTTCGGCAATCAGCCCCAGCATTTT.

The chain links TRBV9 to TRBJ1-6; D remains unclear. Germline V lookup: CDR1 SGDLS, CDR2 YYNGEE. CDR3 size: 14 residues. The V gene lost 5 bases and the J gene lost 2 bases, with 8 bases spanning the gap. CDR3 region: CASSEAAYNSPLHF. The CDR3 DNA follows: TGTGCCAGCAGTGAGGCAGCCTATAATTCACCCCTCCACTTT.

The gene calls are TRBV6-1 and TRBJ2-3; D gene ambiguous. Germline values: CDR1 MNHNS, CDR2 SASEGT. The CDR3 has 13 residues. The germline V and J ends were trimmed by 1 base and 9 bases, with 11 bases remaining between them. CDR3 sequence: CASSEVPPVTQYF. The CDR3 DNA reads as TGTGCCAGCAGTGAAGTACCTCCCGTAACGCAGTATTTT.

In its sample, this clone was seen a few times. The chain carries TRBV29-1 and TRBJ2-3; D is possibly TRBD2 (6 bases). Trimming pared 8 bases from V and 1 base from J, leaving 16 bases between. Germline assignment: CDR1 SQVTM and CDR2 ANQGSEA. CDR3 length: 14 residues. The CDR3 nucleotides read TGCAGCACCGGGGGAACCCTCGGCACAGATACGCAGTATTTT. Translated, it gives CSTGGTLGTDTQYF.

The chain employs TRBV5-6 and TRBJ2-5; 10 bases map to TRBD2. CDR1 and CDR2 from the germline V gene are SGHDT and YYEEEE. V gave up 0 bases and J gave up 1 base; unmatched junction bases: 0. The CDR3 totals 15 residues. As DNA, the CDR3 is TGTGCCAGCAGCTTGGGACTAGCGGGCCAAGAGACCCAGTACTTC. This codes for CASSLGLAGQETQYF.